What follows are 26 T cell receptor beta chains derived from one specimen sequenced in a study of cytomegalovirus exposure and HLA in healthy donors. Use of 60 Vbeta and 13 Jbeta primers characterized the PCR. Sequenced by immunoSEQ multiplex PCR; TCRdb stores in-frame clones only, minus some. This table holds some 4,000 clones, 81% found once. The sample taken for sequencing was PBMCs. Receptor source: a woman aged 40 to 55 in good health and CMV-seropositive.

The chain is built from TRBV5-1 and TRBJ1-2; TRBD1 is a possible D gene (6 bases). The germline V and J ends were trimmed by 0 bases and 4 bases, with 10 bases remaining between them. Germline V gives CDR1 SGHRS, CDR2 YFSETQ. This CDR3 has 14 amino acids. CDR3 in DNA: TGCGCCAGCAGCTTGGTTGCGACAGGCTATGGCTACACCTTC. Translation gives CASSLVATGYGYTF.

This chain links TRBV30 with TRBJ1-5; 9 positions match TRBD1. V shed 4 bases, J shed 6 bases, and the junction held 7 bases outside the gene matches. This CDR3 is 14 amino acids long. Germline V gene data show CDR1 as GTSNPN and CDR2 as SVGIG (reference sequence). CDR3 sequence: CAWNRDRDSQPQHF. DNA of the CDR3: TGTGCCTGGAACCGGGACAGGGATAGTCAGCCCCAGCATTTT. Filled out from reference TRBV30 and TRBJ1-5, the complete variable domain reads SQTIHQWPATLVQPVGSPLSLECTVEGTSNPNLYWYRQAAGRGLQLLFYSVGIGQISSEVPQNLSASRPQDRQFILSSKKLLLSDSGFYLCAWNRDRDSQPQHFGDGTRLSIL.

The chain recombines TRBV30 with TRBJ2-5; weak D call: TRBD2 (6 bases). This CDR3 has 14 residues. CDR1 and CDR2 (germline): GTSNPN, SVGIG (reference sequence). V gave up 0 bases and J gave up 5 bases, with 13 bases separating them. The CDR3 protein is CAWSVGTSGETQYF. CDR3 DNA sequence: TGTGCCTGGAGTGTAGGGACCAGCGGGGAGACCCAGTACTTC.

The chain couples TRBV10-2 to TRBJ1-5; a possible D gene is TRBD1 (6 bases). CDR3 length: 13 amino acids. V lost 6 bases and J lost 7, with 13 bases in between. The germline V gene encodes CDR1 WSHSY and CDR2 SAAADI. CDR3 in DNA: TGCGCCAGCAGCTTGGACAGTAACCAGCCCCAGCATTTT. The encoded protein is CASSLDSNQPQHF.

The chain is built from TRBV30 and TRBJ1-2; D is ambiguous. CDR3 size: 12 residues. In germline, CDR1 is GTSNPN, CDR2 SVGIG (reference sequence). Trimming removed 2 bases at V and 2 bases at J, with 6 bases between. The CDR3 here is CAWSTGNYGYTF. The CDR3 DNA reads TGTGCCTGGAGTACCGGGAACTATGGCTACACCTTC.

The V and J genes are TRBV30 and TRBJ1-5, with a possible D match to TRBD1 (5 bases). The CDR3 contains 12 residues. V was shortened by 3 bases and J by 6 bases, with 9 bases between the two germline ends. The V gene's germline CDR1 is GTSNPN and CDR2 SVGIG (reference sequence). In DNA form, the CDR3 reads TGTGCCTGGAGCTCTGGGGCTCAGCCCCAGCATTTT. This gives the protein CAWSSGAQPQHF.

The V and J genes are TRBV29-1 and TRBJ2-7; 7 nucleotides match TRBD1. The germline CDR1 and CDR2 sequences are SQVTM and ANQGSEA. The CDR3 spans 15 residues. V trimming: 0 bases; J trimming: 5 bases; junction bases outside the gene matches: 10. The DNA of the CDR3 is TGCAGCGTTGAAGACGTGATAAGGGGACAGCACGAGCAGTACTTC. Protein product: CSVEDVIRGQHEQYF.

The chain has TRBV5-1 and TRBJ1-4; no firm D call. The CDR3 is 14 residues long. The germline CDR1 and CDR2 sequences are SGHRS and YFSETQ. V dropped 0 bases and J dropped 6 bases, with 9 bases sitting between them. The CDR3 nucleotides read TGCGCCAGCAGCTTGGCCGGGGAGCATGAAAAACTGTTTTTT. It is translated as CASSLAGEHEKLFF.

This sequence joins TRBV29-1 and TRBJ2-1; TRBD1 matches at 8 bases. Germline lookup yields CDR1 SQVTM and CDR2 ANQGSEA. The CDR3 contains 15 residues. The J segment lost 7 bases and the V segment lost 8 bases, leaving 16 bases of the junction unmatched. The CDR3, as DNA: TGCAGCCTCTTCCCGGACAGGGAAGGAGTAAATGAGCAGTTCTTC. Translating it yields CSLFPDREGVNEQFF.

The chain couples TRBV29-1 to TRBJ2-7; 7 bases map to TRBD1. Germline V CDR1 and CDR2: SQVTM, ANQGSEA. The CDR3 spans 15 residues. The ends lost 2 bases at V and 5 bases at J; junction bases unmatched: 12. The CDR3 nucleotides are TGCAGCGTTGAAAAAACGCCGGGACAGAACGACGAGCAGTACTTC. As protein: CSVEKTPGQNDEQYF.

The rearrangement links TRBV5-6 to TRBJ1-1; 7 bases fit TRBD1. Trimming at V came to 0 bases and at J to 7 bases, leaving 3 bases not matched to a gene. Germline V gives CDR1 SGHDT, CDR2 YYEEEE. This CDR3 has 13 residues. The CDR3 region has the DNA TGTGCCAGCAGCTTGGGAGGGGGCGGTGAAGCTTTCTTT. Translated, it gives CASSLGGGGEAFF. The variable domain in full, with the rest retrieved from reference TRBV5-6 and TRBJ1-1, is DAGVTQSPTHLIKTRGQQVTLRCSPKSGHDTVSWYQQALGQGPQFIFQYYEEEERQRGNFPDRFSGHQFPNYSSELNVNALLLGDSALYLCASSLGGGGEAFFGQGTRLTVV.

This chain links TRBV28 with TRBJ1-2; no firm D call. Per germline, CDR1 MDHEN and CDR2 SYDVKM. The CDR3 has 13 amino acids. V gave up 7 bases and J gave up 2 bases, with 11 bases separating them. CDR3 sequence reads: CASTGVPNYGYTF. The CDR3 nucleotides read TGTGCCAGCACCGGAGTACCGAACTATGGCTACACCTTC.

This rearrangement joins TRBV6-5 to TRBJ2-7; tentative D call: TRBD2 (5 bases). This CDR3 region has 14 residues. Germline V gene data show CDR1 as MNHEY and CDR2 as SVGAGI. V lost 5 bases and J lost 3, with 14 bases in between. The CDR3 DNA is TGTGCCAGCAGTCCCGGGGTCGCATTCTACGAGCAGTACTTC. This translates into CASSPGVAFYEQYF.

The rearrangement links TRBV9 to TRBJ2-1, with a possible D match to TRBD1 (6 bases). The germline gives CDR1 SGDLS, CDR2 YYNGEE. The germline V and J ends were trimmed by 1 base and 8 bases, with 10 bases remaining between them. CDR3 size: 13 residues. This CDR3 reads CASSVQGQDEQFF. The CDR3 DNA reads TGTGCCAGCAGCGTACAGGGGCAGGATGAGCAGTTCTTC.

The chain combines TRBV29-1 with TRBJ1-2; no definite D call. The length of the CDR3 is 14 residues. V lost 3 bases and J 3 bases, leaving 14 bases between the germline ends. Germline V gives CDR1 SQVTM, CDR2 ANQGSEA. CDR3 nucleotides: TGCAGCGTTGAGACGGGAGAGGGTGACTATGGCTACACCTTC. It codes for CSVETGEGDYGYTF.

J is TRBJ1-2 and V is TRBV5-1; tentatively, D is TRBD1 (5 bases). Germline values: CDR1 SGHRS, CDR2 YFSETQ. The germline V and J ends were trimmed by 0 bases and 2 bases, with 5 bases remaining between them. This CDR3 is 13 amino acids long. CDR3 DNA: TGCGCCAGCAGCTTGGCAGGGAACTATGGCTACACCTTC. It yields the protein CASSLAGNYGYTF.

The chain couples TRBV9 to TRBJ2-1, with TRBD2 as a possible D gene (5 bases). CDR3 length equals 12 residues. CDR1 and CDR2 (germline): SGDLS, YYNGEE. V lost 4 bases, J lost 6 bases, and 8 bases lay in between. The DNA for the CDR3 is TGTGCCAGCAGCACCGGACTCAATGAGCAGTTCTTC. Encoded protein: CASSTGLNEQFF.

The J gene is TRBJ2-3, the V gene TRBV4-1, with 8 bases lining up with TRBD2. The V gene end was trimmed by 4 bases and the J gene end by 2 bases; junction bases not matched to a gene: 14. Germline CDR1 MGHRA, CDR2 YSYEKL. The CDR3 has 18 amino acids. The CDR3 coding sequence is TGCGCCAGCAGCCCTCCACCGGGAGCGGGGGCCGACACAGATACGCAGTATTTT. It encodes CASSPPPGAGADTDTQYF.

The CDR3 region is CASSYNNEQFF. For the CDR3, the DNA is TGTGCCAGCAGCTACAACAATGAGCAGTTCTTC. J is TRBJ2-1 and V is TRBV7-9; D unclear. CDR3 length: 11 amino acids. The germline CDR1 and CDR2 sequences are SEHNR and FQNEAQ (reference sequence). The V end lost 4 bases, the J end lost 5 bases, and 3 bases lay between the germline ends.

This clone showed up just once. This chain uses TRBV4-2 with TRBJ1-6, with 8 bases aligning to TRBD1. The CDR3 runs 15 residues. With V trimmed by 2 bases and J by 10 bases, 7 bases remained unmatched. Germline loops: CDR1 LGHNA, CDR2 YNFKEQ. CDR3 bases: TGTGCCAGCAGCCAACCTCAGGGGGCCGGATCACCCCTCCACTTT. Translated: CASSQPQGAGSPLHF.

The chain has TRBV6-5 and TRBJ1-2; TRBD1 is a possible D gene (5 bases). The CDR3 has 13 amino acids. CDR1 is MNHEY and CDR2 is SVGAGI in the germline V gene. V was clipped by 0 bases and J by 8 bases, with 10 bases between them. CDR3 residues: CASSYSTVGGYTF. CDR3 nucleotides: TGTGCCAGCAGTTACTCGACAGTGGGCGGCTACACCTTC.

The chain joins TRBV30 to TRBJ1-1; 7 bases fit TRBD1. In germline, CDR1 is GTSNPN, CDR2 SVGIG (reference sequence). This CDR3 is built from 13 residues. The J segment lost 11 bases and the V segment lost 3 bases, leaving 12 bases of the junction unmatched. The CDR3 coding sequence is TGTGCCTGGAGCGCAATGGAGGGGGCGCGGGCTTTCTTT. Translating it yields CAWSAMEGARAFF.

V usage is TRBV30 and J usage is TRBJ1-1; the match to TRBD1 covers 9 bases. With 2 bases clipped from V and 6 bases from J, the junction kept 4 bases outside the gene matches. The CDR3 runs to 13 residues. CDR1 and CDR2 from the germline V gene are GTSNPN and SVGIG (reference sequence). The CDR3 DNA follows: TGTGCCTGGAGTCTGGACAGGGGCTCTGAAGCTTTCTTT. Translation gives CAWSLDRGSEAFF.

CDR3: CSVQGVRTEAFF. CDR3 coding DNA: TGCAGCGTACAGGGAGTACGGACTGAAGCTTTCTTT. J is TRBJ1-1 and V is TRBV29-1; the D gene is possibly TRBD1 (6 bases). The V gene lost 6 bases and the J gene lost 5 bases, with 13 bases spanning the gap. CDR3 size: 12 residues. The germline gives CDR1 SQVTM, CDR2 ANQGSEA.

The chain employs TRBV13 and TRBJ2-4, with 10 nucleotides matching TRBD1. With V trimmed by 4 bases and J by 6 bases, 3 bases remained unmatched. CDR1 and CDR2 from the germline V gene are PRHDT and FYEKMQ (reference sequence). The length of the CDR3 is 14 residues. DNA for the CDR3: TGTGCCAGCAGCTCCGACAGGGGGCGAAACATTCAGTACTTC. Protein sequence: CASSSDRGRNIQYF.

This chain joins TRBV6-5 and TRBJ2-2; 13 bases fit TRBD2. This CDR3 has 15 amino acids. The V gene end was trimmed by 4 bases and the J gene end by 5 bases; junction bases not matched to a gene: 1. CDR1 MNHEY and CDR2 SVGAGI come from the germline V gene. CDR3 bases: TGTGCCAGCAGTTCGGGACTAGCGGGAACCGGGGAGCTGTTTTTT. Protein product: CASSSGLAGTGELFF.